The rows below give T cell receptor beta chains drawn from one sample of a study of T-cell memory formation after mild COVID-19. TCRdb analysed the 5' RACE reads with MiXCR anew, one entry per CDR3 protein. The sample has 200,000 to 250,000 distinct CDR3 sequences, 9.5% seen once. The sample taken for sequencing was PBMCs or a T cell subset sorted from them (not recorded which). All receptors derive from a man aged 18 to 30 who had mild COVID-19 (a few samples of this study predate the infection). Cell type and time point are not known. The CDR3 runs from the conserved cysteine through the conserved F or W. The order of the fields is clone size, D gene, V gene, J gene, CDR3 length, CDR3 DNA, CDR3 protein. A D gene is named only where the DNA matches it firmly. Some rows mark clone size as missing; the rest say once, few, many or name a class of expanded clone.

few	-	TRBV20-1	TRBJ2-5	14	TGCAGTGCTCCGAACCCGACCGGGACGGAGACCCAGTACTTC	CSAPNPTGTETQYF
-	-	TRBV5-1	TRBJ2-5	16	TGCGCCAGCAGCTTGGCCGTCGGGTTGGTGCAAGAGACCCAGTACTTC	CASSLAVGLVQETQYF
-	-	TRBV5-1	TRBJ2-1	15	TGCGCCAGCAGCTTGGGGGGGAGCACCTACAATGAGCAGTTCTTC	CASSLGGSTYNEQFF
-	-	TRBV6-2/TRBV6-3	TRBJ1-1	15	TGTGCCAGCAGTTCCTCCAAAGCCCTCGGCACTGAAGCTTTCTTT	CASSSSKALGTEAFF
-	TRBD2	TRBV6-5	TRBJ2-5	16	TGTGCCAGCAGTTACTCGGGTGCGCGGGGGGTCACGACCCAGTACTTC	CASSYSGARGVTTQYF
few	-	TRBV7-2	TRBJ1-6	15	TGTGCCAGCAGCTTAGAACAAGGGATTAATTCACCCCTCCACTTT	CASSLEQGINSPLHF
few	TRBD1	TRBV5-6	TRBJ1-2	14	TGTGCCAGCAGGCAAACGGGACAGAACTATGGCTACACCTTC	CASRQTGQNYGYTF
-	-	TRBV2	TRBJ2-4	14	TGTGCCAGCAGTAAAACAGGGCTCAAAAACATTCAGTACTTC	CASSKTGLKNIQYF
-	-	TRBV5-1	TRBJ1-2	14	TGCGCCAGCAGCCCCCAGACAGAAGACTATGGCTACACCTTC	CASSPQTEDYGYTF
-	-	TRBV6-6	TRBJ1-3	14	TGTGCCAGCAGTACCCGGGACACTGGAAACACCATATATTTT	CASSTRDTGNTIYF
-	-	TRBV5-4	TRBJ1-1	16	TGTGCCAGCAGCCGAGACCCAAACGGAAGGGGGACTGAAGCTTTCTTT	CASSRDPNGRGTEAFF